This paragraph covers one TCR beta chain sequence. The CDR3 spans 15 residues. In germline, CDR1 is WSHSY, CDR2 SAAADI. Trimming left V 3 bases short and J 2 bases short, with 14 bases between. These data belong to a study of human T cells and chemical hapten exposure. Study as a whole: The study enrolled mostly female patients with alopecia areata, totalis or universalis.

Described time point: pre-sensitization, week 0. Treatment defined: therapeutic diphenylcyclopropenone sensitization with weekly scalp DPC. Total RNA extraction was carried out from unfractionated whole blood. In TCRdb, the RACE reads were re-called with MiXCR into one record per CDR3 protein. The repertoire holds under 40,000 distinct CDR3 sequences, with around 10% as singletons. The sequence came from a man aged 50-60 years with alopecia areata. Some clones in this sample may be carry-over from other donors' samples. This specimen was whole blood, taken in connection with sensitization to the hapten diphenylcyclopropenone (DPC). The chain combines TRBV10-2 with TRBJ2-7, with D tentatively TRBD1 (7 bases). CDR3 amino acids: CASSDRGTVTYEQYF. CDR3 nucleotide sequence: TGCGCCAGCAGTGATCGGGGGACAGTGACCTACGAGCAGTACTTC.